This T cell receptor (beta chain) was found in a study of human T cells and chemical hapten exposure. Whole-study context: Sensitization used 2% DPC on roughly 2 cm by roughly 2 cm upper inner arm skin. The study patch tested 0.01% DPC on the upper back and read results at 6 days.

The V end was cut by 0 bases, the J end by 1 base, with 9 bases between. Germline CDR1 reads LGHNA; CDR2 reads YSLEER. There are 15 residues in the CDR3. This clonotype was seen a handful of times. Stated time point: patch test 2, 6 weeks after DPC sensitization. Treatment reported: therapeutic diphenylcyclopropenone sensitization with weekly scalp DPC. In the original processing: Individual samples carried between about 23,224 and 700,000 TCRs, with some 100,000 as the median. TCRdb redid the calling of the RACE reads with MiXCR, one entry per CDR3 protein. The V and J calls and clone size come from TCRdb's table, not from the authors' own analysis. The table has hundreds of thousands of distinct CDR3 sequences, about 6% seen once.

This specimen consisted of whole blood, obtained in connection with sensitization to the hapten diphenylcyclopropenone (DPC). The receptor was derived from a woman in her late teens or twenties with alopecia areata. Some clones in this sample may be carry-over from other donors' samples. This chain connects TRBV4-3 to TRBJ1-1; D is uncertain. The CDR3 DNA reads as TGCGCCAGCAGCCAAGATGCCTACGAGAACACTGAAGCTTTCTTT. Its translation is CASSQDAYENTEAFF.